This TCR beta chain originates from a study of STAT3 mutations in large granular lymphocyte leukemia. General study points: After therapy, about 30% of the 18 patients switched clonotypes, all new clones STAT3 wild type. Every T-cell large granular lymphocyte leukemia patient had at least one immunodominant TCR beta clonotype.

This CDR3 spans 15 amino acids. V lost 5 bases and J 0 bases, leaving 10 bases between the germline ends. Germline CDR1 reads SGHTA; CDR2 reads FQGNSA. Using immunoSEQ multiplex PCR, the repertoire was profiled, and TCRdb retains in-frame clones only, with some absent. The sample includes some 570 clones, approximately 32% seen only once; the top ten take over 55%. A word on this clone: Its target is not known.

The chain couples TRBV7-2 to TRBJ1-4; D is ambiguous. The TCR comes from a male patient aged 50 to 59 with T-cell large granular lymphocyte leukemia. Some clones in this sample may be carry-over from other donors' samples. The sample taken for sequencing was peripheral blood mononuclear cells. Here the CDR3 DNA reads TGTGCCAGCAGCAAAAGAGCCGCAACTAATGAAAAACTGTTTTTT. Amino acids: CASSKRAATNEKLFF.